Listed here are 22 T cell receptor beta chains from one sample, sequenced in a study of T cell responses to AZD1222 COVID-19 vaccine. Data came from immunoSEQ multiplex PCR; TCRdb stores just in-frame clones and leaves some out. The sample consists of over 65,000 clones, 86% of them appearing once. Sequences were derived from peripheral blood, sampled on day 0 of AZD1222 vaccination. The receptors originated from an adult in good health.

This chain links TRBV6-5 with TRBJ2-5; 10 bases match TRBD1. Trimming cost V 7 bases and J 5 bases; bases outside gene matches: 7. The CDR3 runs to 14 residues. The germline V gene encodes CDR1 MNHEY and CDR2 SVGAGI. CDR3 nucleotides: TGTGCCAGCATGGACAGGGGGTTAGGGGAGACCCAGTACTTC. Protein product: CASMDRGLGETQYF.

The chain has TRBV6-5 and TRBJ1-1; the D gene is possibly TRBD1 (5 bases). Trimming pared 7 bases from V and 1 base from J, leaving 16 bases between. The CDR3 runs 15 residues. Germline V gene lookup returns CDR1 MNHEY and CDR2 SVGAGI. The CDR3 here is CASTRGNQGNTEAFF. DNA for the CDR3: TGTGCCAGCACCAGAGGGAACCAGGGGAACACTGAAGCTTTCTTT.

This clone has only one observation. This chain joins TRBV5-1 and TRBJ2-3; 10 bases are shared with TRBD2. Germline V CDR1 and CDR2: SGHRS, YFSETQ. J gave up 6 bases and V 0 bases, and 7 bases lay outside the gene matches. The CDR3 is made up of 16 amino acids. CDR3 coding DNA: TGCGCCAGCAGCTTGGAGGTAGCGGGGGGTCGGGATACGCAGTATTTT. Protein sequence: CASSLEVAGGRDTQYF.

V and J are TRBV14 and TRBJ2-3; D might be TRBD2 (5 bases). CDR3 length equals 13 residues. V was cut by 6 bases and J by 0 bases, with 7 bases left in between. Germline-derived CDR1 and CDR2 are SGHDN and FVKESK. CDR3 region: CASRERSTDTQYF. The CDR3 region has the DNA TGTGCCAGCAGGGAGCGGAGCACAGATACGCAGTATTTT.

This clone was detected once. The same CDR3 arises from other DNA sequences in this sample as well. The chain links TRBV18 to TRBJ2-7; no clear D gene. This CDR3 region has 13 residues. The V gene lost 2 bases and the J gene lost 2 bases, with 7 bases spanning the gap. CDR1 is KGHSH and CDR2 is LQKENI in the germline V gene. The CDR3 reads CASSPSDTYEQYF. CDR3 nucleotide sequence: TGTGCCAGCTCACCAAGTGACACCTACGAGCAGTACTTC.

This sequence joins TRBV23-1 and TRBJ2-3; D might be TRBD1 (6 bases). TRBV23-1 is an ORF, with its function uncertain. The V end lost 4 bases, the J end lost 2 bases, and 22 bases lay between the germline ends. The CDR3 runs to 18 residues. The chain's CDR3 is CASSPQHSRGEVTDTQYF. The CDR3 DNA reads as TGCGCCAGCAGTCCTCAACACTCCAGGGGAGAGGTCACAGATACGCAGTATTTT.

The J gene is TRBJ2-1, the V gene TRBV7-3, with 13 bases identical to TRBD2. Germline values: CDR1 SGHTA, CDR2 FQGTGA. V lost 3 bases to trimming and J lost 9 bases; unmatched junction nucleotides: 5. The CDR3 is 15 amino acids. The CDR3 loop is CASSFGLAGEVEQFF. The CDR3 nucleotides read TGTGCCAGCAGCTTTGGACTAGCGGGAGAGGTTGAGCAGTTCTTC.

The chain is built from TRBV7-3 and TRBJ1-1; 10 nucleotides align to TRBD1. CDR3 length: 15 amino acids. Trimming took 4 bases from V and 3 from J; bases not matched to a gene: 5. Germline V gene data show CDR1 as SGHTA and CDR2 as FQGTGA. CDR3: CASSSPGTGDTEAFF. CDR3 bases: TGTGCCAGCAGCTCCCCGGGGACAGGGGACACTGAAGCTTTCTTT.

This clone was recorded a few times. The gene calls are TRBV30 and TRBJ2-5, with TRBD1 as a possible D gene (6 bases). V lost 4 bases, J lost 5 bases, and 8 bases lay in between. The CDR3 is 11 amino acids. Germline V gives CDR1 GTSNPN, CDR2 SVGIG (reference sequence). CDR3 coding DNA: TGTGCCTGGAACAGGGCTGAGACCCAGTACTTC. It specifies CAWNRAETQYF.

The V gene is TRBV27, the J gene TRBJ2-3; possible D gene TRBD1, 6 bases. CDR3 length equals 14 residues. The germline CDR1 and CDR2 sequences are MNHEY and SMNVEV (reference sequence). The germline V and J ends were trimmed by 3 bases and 2 bases, with 9 bases remaining between them. DNA of the CDR3: TGTGCCAGCAGTTTGGACAGATTCACAGATACGCAGTATTTT. This translates into CASSLDRFTDTQYF.

CDR3 sequence (DNA): TGTGCCAGCAGTTATGGGAATTTGGAGCCCCAGCATTTT. Its protein is CASSYGNLEPQHF. The chain has TRBV28 and TRBJ1-5; no clear D. Germline-derived CDR1 and CDR2 are MDHEN and SYDVKM. The CDR3 is 13 residues long. Trimming left V 4 bases short and J 8 bases short, with 12 bases between.

This clone showed up just once. The chain joins TRBV4-2 to TRBJ1-1, with D unresolved. The CDR3 has 15 residues. Trimming removed 4 bases at V and 3 bases at J, with 15 bases between. CDR1 and CDR2 from the germline V gene are LGHNA and YNFKEQ. The DNA for the CDR3 is TGTGCCAGCAGCCCTGACCCCGGCTGGGACACTGAAGCTTTCTTT. Protein: CASSPDPGWDTEAFF.

The table lists this clone with a count of one. The V call is TRBV6-4, the J call TRBJ2-1, with TRBD2 matching over 9 bases. The CDR3 totals 14 residues. Germline V lookup: CDR1 MRHNA, CDR2 SNTAGT. J was trimmed by 6 bases and V by 2 bases; bases with no gene match: 2. The CDR3 reads CASSDPRGGNEQFF. The CDR3 DNA sequence: TGTGCCAGCAGTGACCCGCGGGGGGGCAATGAGCAGTTCTTC.

CDR3 DNA: TGTGCCAGCAGTTTTCTAGCGGGCACCGGGGAGCTGTTTTTT. It yields the protein CASSFLAGTGELFF. J is TRBJ2-2 and V is TRBV28, with 8 bases lining up with TRBD2. V gave up 3 bases and J gave up 4 bases; unmatched junction bases: 1. The CDR3 totals 14 residues. CDR1 MDHEN and CDR2 SYDVKM come from the germline V gene.

The chain employs TRBV10-3 and TRBJ1-6, with TRBD1 as a possible D gene (5 bases). The CDR3 spans 15 residues. Germline CDR1 and CDR2: ENHRY and SYGVKD. The ends were cut back, 2 bases at V and 9 bases at J, with 14 bases in the middle. The CDR3 sequence is CAISEGQGIRSPLHF. DNA of the CDR3: TGTGCCATCAGTGAGGGACAAGGGATCCGTTCACCCCTCCACTTT.

The chain's CDR3 is CASRPNRSPSGNTIYF. DNA for the CDR3: TGCGCCAGCAGGCCCAACCGTAGTCCCTCTGGAAACACCATATATTTT. The chain carries TRBV10-2 and TRBJ1-3, with unresolved D. The CDR3 runs to 16 residues. Trimming cost V 6 bases and J 0 bases, with 15 bases left between them. The germline V gene has CDR1 WSHSY and CDR2 SAAADI.

The chain has TRBV5-1 and TRBJ1-1, with 7 bases fitting TRBD1. The germline CDR1 and CDR2 sequences are SGHRS and YFSETQ. The CDR3 consists of 15 residues. The ends lost 0 bases at V and 1 base at J; junction bases unmatched: 3. CDR3 sequence: CASSLGGTANTEAFF. In DNA form, the CDR3 reads TGCGCCAGCAGCTTGGGTGGGACAGCGAACACTGAAGCTTTCTTT.

This chain connects TRBV6-5 to TRBJ2-7; 8 bases agree with TRBD1. The CDR3 sequence is 14 residues long. CDR1 is MNHEY, CDR2 SVGAGI, per germline. V trimming: 6 bases; J trimming: 2 bases; junction bases outside the gene matches: 6. CDR3 sequence (DNA): TGTGCCAGCAGGCAGGGGGCAAGGGCCTACGAGCAGTACTTC. Translated: CASRQGARAYEQYF.

The chain recombines TRBV5-1 with TRBJ2-6; 7 positions agree with TRBD2. Germline V gene sequence: CDR1 SGHRS, CDR2 YFSETQ. J lost 3 bases, V lost 4 bases, and 4 bases had no gene match. CDR3 length equals 15 residues. This chain's CDR3 is CASSGRAGGANVLTF. CDR3 DNA sequence: TGCGCCAGCAGCGGGAGGGCCGGTGGGGCCAACGTCCTGACTTTC.

This clone was seen just once. This chain uses TRBV7-3 with TRBJ2-3, with 10 bases lining up with TRBD2. The CDR3 extends over 18 amino acids. With V trimmed by 5 bases and J by 2 bases, 13 bases remained unmatched. The germline CDR1 and CDR2 sequences are SGHTA and FQGTGA. Here the CDR3 DNA reads TGTGCCAGCAGCCCCGAGAGAGCGGGGGGGCTGAACACAGATACGCAGTATTTT. It translates to CASSPERAGGLNTDTQYF.

The CDR3 region has the DNA TGTGCCAGCTCCCCGGGACAGGGGGCCCCTAACTATGGCTACACCTTC. Its translation: CASSPGQGAPNYGYTF. The chain carries TRBV18 and TRBJ1-2, with 12 bases identical to TRBD1. Germline CDR1 KGHSH, CDR2 LQKENI. The CDR3 length is 16 residues. V trimming: 6 bases; J trimming: 0 bases; junction bases outside the gene matches: 5.

Remarks on this clone: At one end the junction does not follow the germline gene, possibly because of a read error. V gene TRBV19 combines with J gene TRBJ2-1, with a weak D call TRBD1 (6 bases). CDR1 and CDR2 from the germline V gene are LNHDA and SQIVND (reference sequence). The CDR3 length is 15 residues. The CDR3 protein is CATSNGGLPGNEQFF. The CDR3 coding sequence is TGTGCCACTAGTAATGGGGGCTTGCCGGGCAATGAGCAGTTCTTC.